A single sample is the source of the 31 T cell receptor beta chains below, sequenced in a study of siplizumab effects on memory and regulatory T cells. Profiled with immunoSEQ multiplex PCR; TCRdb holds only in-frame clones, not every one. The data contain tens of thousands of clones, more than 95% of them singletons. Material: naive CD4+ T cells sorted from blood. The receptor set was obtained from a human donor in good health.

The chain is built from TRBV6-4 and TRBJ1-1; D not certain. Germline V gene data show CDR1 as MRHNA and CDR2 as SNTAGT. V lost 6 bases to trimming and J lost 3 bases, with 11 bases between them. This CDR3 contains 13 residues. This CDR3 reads CASSIDGDTEAFF. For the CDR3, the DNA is TGTGCCAGCAGCATTGACGGGGACACTGAAGCTTTCTTT.

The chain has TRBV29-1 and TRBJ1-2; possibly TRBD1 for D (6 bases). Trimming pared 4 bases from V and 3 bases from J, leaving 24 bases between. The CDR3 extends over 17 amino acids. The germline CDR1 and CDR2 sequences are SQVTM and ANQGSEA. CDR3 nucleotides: TGCAGCGTTGTGCGGTATATAGGGGGTCAGGACGACTATGGCTACACCTTC. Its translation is CSVVRYIGGQDDYGYTF.

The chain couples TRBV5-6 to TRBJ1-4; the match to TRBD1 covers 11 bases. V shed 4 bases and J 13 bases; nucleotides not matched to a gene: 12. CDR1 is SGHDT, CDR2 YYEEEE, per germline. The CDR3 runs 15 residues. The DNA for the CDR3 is TGTGCCAGCAGCGCCCCGGGACAGGGGGTTGTAAGACTGTTTTTT. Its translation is CASSAPGQGVVRLFF.

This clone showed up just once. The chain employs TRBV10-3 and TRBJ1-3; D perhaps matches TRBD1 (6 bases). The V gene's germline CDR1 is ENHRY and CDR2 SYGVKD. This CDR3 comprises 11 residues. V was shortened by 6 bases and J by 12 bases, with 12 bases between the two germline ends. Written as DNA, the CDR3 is TGTGCCATCAGCTCAGGGGTTATCATATATTTT. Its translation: CAISSGVIIYF.

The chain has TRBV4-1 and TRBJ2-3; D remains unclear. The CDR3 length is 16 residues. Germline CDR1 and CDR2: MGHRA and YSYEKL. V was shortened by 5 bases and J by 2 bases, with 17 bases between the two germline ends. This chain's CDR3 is CASSNGRGLITDTQYF. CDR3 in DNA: TGCGCCAGCAGCAACGGTAGAGGTCTGATCACAGATACGCAGTATTTT.

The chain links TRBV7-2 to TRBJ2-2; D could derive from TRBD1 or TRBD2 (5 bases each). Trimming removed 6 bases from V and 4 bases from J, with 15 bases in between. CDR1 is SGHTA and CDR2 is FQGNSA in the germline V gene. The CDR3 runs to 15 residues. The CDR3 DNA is TGTGCCAGCAGTCCAGAGGGGTGGAGCACCGGGGAGCTGTTTTTT. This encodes CASSPEGWSTGELFF.

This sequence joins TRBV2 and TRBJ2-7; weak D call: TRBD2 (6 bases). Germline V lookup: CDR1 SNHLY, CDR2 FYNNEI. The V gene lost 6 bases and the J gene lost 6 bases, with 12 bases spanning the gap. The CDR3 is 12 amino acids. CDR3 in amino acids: CASRGDSGEQYF. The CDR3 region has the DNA TGTGCCAGCAGAGGGGATAGCGGCGAGCAGTACTTC.

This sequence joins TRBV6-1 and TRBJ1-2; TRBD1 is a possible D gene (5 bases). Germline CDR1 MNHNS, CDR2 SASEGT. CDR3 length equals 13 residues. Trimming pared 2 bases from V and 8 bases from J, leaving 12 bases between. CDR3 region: CASSESGTRGYTF. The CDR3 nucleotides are TGTGCCAGCAGTGAAAGTGGGACGCGGGGCTACACCTTC.

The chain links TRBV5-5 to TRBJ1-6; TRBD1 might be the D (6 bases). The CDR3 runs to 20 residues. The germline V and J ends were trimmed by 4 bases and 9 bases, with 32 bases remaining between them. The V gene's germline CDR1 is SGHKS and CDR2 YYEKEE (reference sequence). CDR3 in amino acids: CASSTGGPGLWQRPSSPLHF. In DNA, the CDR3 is TGTGCCAGCAGCACCGGGGGCCCGGGCCTATGGCAGAGGCCGAGTTCACCCCTCCACTTT.

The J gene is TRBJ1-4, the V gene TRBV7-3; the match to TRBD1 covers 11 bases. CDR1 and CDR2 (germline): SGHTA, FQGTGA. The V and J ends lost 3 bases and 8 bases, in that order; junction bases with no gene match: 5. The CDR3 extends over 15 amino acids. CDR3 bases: TGTGCCAGCAGCTTGGACAGGGGGCTTGGCGAAAAACTGTTTTTT. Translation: CASSLDRGLGEKLFF.

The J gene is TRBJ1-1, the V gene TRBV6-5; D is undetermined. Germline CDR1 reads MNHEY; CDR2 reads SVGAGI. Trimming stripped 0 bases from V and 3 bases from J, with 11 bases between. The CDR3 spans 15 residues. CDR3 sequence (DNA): TGTGCCAGCAGTTACTCGGTCGGCAGTTACACTGAAGCTTTCTTT. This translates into CASSYSVGSYTEAFF.

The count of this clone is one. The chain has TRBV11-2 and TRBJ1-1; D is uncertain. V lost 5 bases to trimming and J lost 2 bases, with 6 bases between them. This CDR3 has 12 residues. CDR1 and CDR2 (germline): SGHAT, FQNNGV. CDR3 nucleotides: TGTGCCAGCAGCCTGAGTAACACTGAAGCTTTCTTT. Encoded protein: CASSLSNTEAFF.

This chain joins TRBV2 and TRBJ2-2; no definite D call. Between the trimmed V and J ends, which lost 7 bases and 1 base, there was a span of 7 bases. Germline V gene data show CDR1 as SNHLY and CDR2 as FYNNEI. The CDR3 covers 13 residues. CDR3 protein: CASTEQNTGELFF. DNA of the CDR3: TGTGCCAGCACGGAGCAGAACACCGGGGAGCTGTTTTTT.

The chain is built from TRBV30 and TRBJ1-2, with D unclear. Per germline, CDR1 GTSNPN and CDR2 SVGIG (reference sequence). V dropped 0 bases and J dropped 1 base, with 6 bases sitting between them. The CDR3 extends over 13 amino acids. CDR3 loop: CAWSVQNNYGYTF. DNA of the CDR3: TGTGCCTGGAGTGTACAGAATAACTATGGCTACACCTTC.

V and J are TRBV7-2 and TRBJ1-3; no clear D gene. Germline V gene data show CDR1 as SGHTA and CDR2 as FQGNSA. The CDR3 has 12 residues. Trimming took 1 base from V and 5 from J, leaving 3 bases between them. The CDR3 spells CASSLDRNTIYF. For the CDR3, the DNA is TGTGCCAGCAGCTTAGACAGAAACACCATATATTTT.

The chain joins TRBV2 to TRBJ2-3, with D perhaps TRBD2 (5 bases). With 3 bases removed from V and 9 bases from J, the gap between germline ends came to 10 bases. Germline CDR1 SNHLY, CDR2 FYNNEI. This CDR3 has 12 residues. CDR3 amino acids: CASSDGEWTQYF. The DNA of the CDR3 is TGTGCCAGCAGTGACGGGGAGTGGACGCAGTATTTT.

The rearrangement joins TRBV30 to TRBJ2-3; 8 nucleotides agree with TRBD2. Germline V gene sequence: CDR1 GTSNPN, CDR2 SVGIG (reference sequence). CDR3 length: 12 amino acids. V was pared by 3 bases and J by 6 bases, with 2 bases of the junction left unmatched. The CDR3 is CAWSAGGDTQYF. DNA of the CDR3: TGTGCCTGGAGCGCGGGGGGCGATACGCAGTATTTT.

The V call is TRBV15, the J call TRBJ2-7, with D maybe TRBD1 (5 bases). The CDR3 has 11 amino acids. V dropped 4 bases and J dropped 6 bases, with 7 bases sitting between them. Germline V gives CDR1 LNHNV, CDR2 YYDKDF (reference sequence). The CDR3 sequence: CATSIGAEQYF. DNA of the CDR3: TGTGCCACCAGCATAGGGGCCGAGCAGTACTTC.

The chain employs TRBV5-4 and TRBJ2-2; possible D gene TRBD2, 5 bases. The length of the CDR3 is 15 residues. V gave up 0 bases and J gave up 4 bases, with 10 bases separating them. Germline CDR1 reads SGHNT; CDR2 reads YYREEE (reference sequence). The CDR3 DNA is TGTGCCAGCAGCTTGGCGACTACGGGCACCGGGGAGCTGTTTTTT. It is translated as CASSLATTGTGELFF.

CDR3 sequence (DNA): TGTGCCAGCAGCCCCGACAGGGGGGAAGGCTACACCTTC. Translation gives CASSPDRGEGYTF. The chain links TRBV7-6 to TRBJ1-2; 9 bases agree with TRBD1. Germline CDR1 SGHVS, CDR2 FNYEAQ. The V and J ends lost 5 bases and 8 bases, in that order; junction bases with no gene match: 6. CDR3 length equals 13 residues.

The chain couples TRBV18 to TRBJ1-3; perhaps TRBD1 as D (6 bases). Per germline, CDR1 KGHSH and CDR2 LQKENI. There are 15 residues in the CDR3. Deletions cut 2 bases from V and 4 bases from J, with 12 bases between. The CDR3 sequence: CASSPSGVRGNTIYF. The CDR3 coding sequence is TGTGCCAGCTCACCATCAGGGGTTCGGGGAAACACCATATATTTT.

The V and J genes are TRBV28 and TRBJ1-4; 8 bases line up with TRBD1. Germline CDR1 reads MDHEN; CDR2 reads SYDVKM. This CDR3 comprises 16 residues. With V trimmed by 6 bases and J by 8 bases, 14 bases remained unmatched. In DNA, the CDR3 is TGTGCCAGCAGCCAGGATCGGACAGGGTTAAACGAAAAACTGTTTTTT. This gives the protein CASSQDRTGLNEKLFF.

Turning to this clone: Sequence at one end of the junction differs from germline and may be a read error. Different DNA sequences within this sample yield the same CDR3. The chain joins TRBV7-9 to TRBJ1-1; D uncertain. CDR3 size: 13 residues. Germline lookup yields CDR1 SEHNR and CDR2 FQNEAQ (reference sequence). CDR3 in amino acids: CASSVSETTEAFF. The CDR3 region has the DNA TGTGCCAGCAGCGTAAGTGAGACCACTGAGGCTTTCTTT.

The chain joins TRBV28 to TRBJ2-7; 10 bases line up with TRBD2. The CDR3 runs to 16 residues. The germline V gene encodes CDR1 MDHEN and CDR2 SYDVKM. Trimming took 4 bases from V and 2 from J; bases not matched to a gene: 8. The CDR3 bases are TGTGCCAGCAGTTCCCGAGGAGCGGGGGGGCCCTACGAGCAGTACTTC. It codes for CASSSRGAGGPYEQYF.

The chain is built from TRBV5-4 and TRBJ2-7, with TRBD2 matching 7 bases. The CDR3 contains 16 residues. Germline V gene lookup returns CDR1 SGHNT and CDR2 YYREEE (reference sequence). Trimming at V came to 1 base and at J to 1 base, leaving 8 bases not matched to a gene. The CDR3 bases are TGTGCCAGCAGCTTGATCGCCGGCGGGGGATCCTACGAGCAGTACTTC. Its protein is CASSLIAGGGSYEQYF.

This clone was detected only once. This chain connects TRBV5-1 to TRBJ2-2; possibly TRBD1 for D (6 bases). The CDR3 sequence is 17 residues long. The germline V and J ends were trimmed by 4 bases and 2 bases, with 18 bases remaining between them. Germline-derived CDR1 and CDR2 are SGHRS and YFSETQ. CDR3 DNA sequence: TGCGCCAGCAGCACCCGGCAGGACAGACTTAACACCGGGGAGCTGTTTTTT. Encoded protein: CASSTRQDRLNTGELFF.

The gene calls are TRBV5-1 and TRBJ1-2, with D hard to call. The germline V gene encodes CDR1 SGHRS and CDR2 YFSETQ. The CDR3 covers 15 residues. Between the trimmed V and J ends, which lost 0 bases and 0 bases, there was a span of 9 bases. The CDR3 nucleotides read TGCGCCAGCAGCTTGGAGCCGCGGCCTAACTATGGCTACACCTTC. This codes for CASSLEPRPNYGYTF.

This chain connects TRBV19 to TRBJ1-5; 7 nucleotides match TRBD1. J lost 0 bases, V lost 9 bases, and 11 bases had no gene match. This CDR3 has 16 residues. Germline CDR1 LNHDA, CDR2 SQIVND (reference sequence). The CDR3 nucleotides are TGTGCCAGCCGGACAGGCTCGTTTAATAGCAATCAGCCCCAGCATTTT. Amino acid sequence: CASRTGSFNSNQPQHF.

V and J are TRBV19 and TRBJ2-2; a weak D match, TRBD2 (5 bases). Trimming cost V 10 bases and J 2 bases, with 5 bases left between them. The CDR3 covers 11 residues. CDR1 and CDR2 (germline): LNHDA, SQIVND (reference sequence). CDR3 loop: CATGNTGELFF. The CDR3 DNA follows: TGTGCCACGGGAAACACCGGGGAGCTGTTTTTT.

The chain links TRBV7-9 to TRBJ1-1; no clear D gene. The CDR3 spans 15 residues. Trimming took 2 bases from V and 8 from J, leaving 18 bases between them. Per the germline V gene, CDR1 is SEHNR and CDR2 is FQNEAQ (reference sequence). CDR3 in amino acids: CASSLQVGERKEAFF. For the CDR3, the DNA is TGTGCCAGCAGCTTACAGGTCGGGGAGCGTAAAGAAGCTTTCTTT.

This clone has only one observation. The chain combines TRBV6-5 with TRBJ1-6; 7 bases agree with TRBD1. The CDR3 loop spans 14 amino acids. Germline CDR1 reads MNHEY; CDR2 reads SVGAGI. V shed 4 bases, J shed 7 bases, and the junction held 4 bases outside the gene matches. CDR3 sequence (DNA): TGTGCCAGCAGTTCCGGGACAGAAAATTCACCCCTCCACTTT. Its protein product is CASSSGTENSPLHF.